These 12 T cell receptor beta chains originate from one sample sequenced in a study of human T cells and chemical hapten exposure (dated by TCRdb to the early 2020s). This specimen's time point label, per the study, means: pre-sensitization, week 0. Reading the label with the study, this specimen's treatment or condition is: therapeutic diphenylcyclopropenone sensitization with weekly scalp DPC. The method was RACE. Instrument used: NextSeq 500. TCRdb reprocessed the public reads (quality trimming at Q25 with fastp, clone calling with MiXCR) and kept in-frame beta chains. Entries are consolidated by CDR3 protein sequence, retaining the most common genes and DNA. Recorded for this sample are about 300,000 distinct CDR3 sequences; around 5.5% of them occurred a single time. Of the sample, less than 9% is held by the ten largest clones. Sequences were derived from whole blood, sampled in connection with sensitization to the hapten diphenylcyclopropenone (DPC). Receptors originate from a young woman with alopecia areata. Some clones in this sample may be carry-over from other donors' samples.

This clonotype was detected only a few times. This sequence joins TRBV27 and TRBJ2-7; D is perhaps TRBD1 (5 bases). Germline V gives CDR1 MNHEY, CDR2 SMNVEV (reference sequence). The CDR3 is made up of 14 amino acids. Trimming removed 7 bases from V and 1 base from J, with 14 bases in between. The CDR3 loop is CASTRTLGSYEQYF. Here the CDR3 DNA reads TGTGCCAGCACGCGGACACTTGGTTCCTACGAGCAGTACTTC.

The chain joins TRBV20-1 to TRBJ2-1; D is unclear. The CDR3 totals 14 residues. V dropped 1 base and J dropped 0 bases, with 7 bases sitting between them. The germline V gene encodes CDR1 DFQATT and CDR2 SNEGSKA (reference sequence). DNA of the CDR3: TGCAGTGCTAGAGGATTCAGCTCCTACAATGAGCAGTTCTTC. It specifies CSARGFSSYNEQFF.

This clonotype showed up just a few times. The chain recombines TRBV20-1 with TRBJ2-4; 8 bases are shared with TRBD2. Germline V gene sequence: CDR1 DFQATT, CDR2 SNEGSKA (reference sequence). The CDR3 consists of 14 residues. The junction had 11 bases not matched to a gene; V was cut back by 6 bases and J by 7 bases. The CDR3 bases are TGCAGTGCACCAAAGCCGGGGGGGATGAACATTCAGTACTTC. Translating it yields CSAPKPGGMNIQYF.

This rearrangement joins TRBV4-2 to TRBJ1-1; the match to TRBD1 covers 8 bases. In germline, CDR1 is LGHNA, CDR2 YNFKEQ. With V trimmed by 1 base and J by 5 bases, 6 bases remained unmatched. The CDR3 is 15 amino acids. CDR3 sequence: CASSQGLQGETEAFF. The CDR3 DNA follows: TGTGCCAGCAGCCAAGGGTTACAGGGGGAAACTGAAGCTTTCTTT.

At least ten counts were recorded for this clonotype. V is TRBV2 and J is TRBJ1-5; D possibly corresponds to TRBD1 (5 bases). V lost 7 bases to trimming and J lost 10 bases, with 14 bases between them. CDR1 and CDR2 (germline): SNHLY, FYNNEI. There are 12 residues in the CDR3. Here the CDR3 reads CASNLNRGPQHF. The DNA of the CDR3 is TGTGCCAGCAACCTCAACCGGGGCCCCCAGCATTTT.

The V call is TRBV7-2, the J call TRBJ1-1; no definite D call. From germline, CDR1 is SGHTA and CDR2 FQGNSA. This CDR3 region has 15 residues. Trimming pared 1 base from V and 10 bases from J, leaving 19 bases between. CDR3: CASSLGGSVGPGAFF. The CDR3 DNA reads TGTGCCAGCAGCTTAGGGGGTAGTGTCGGACCGGGAGCTTTCTTT.

Ten or more counts support this clonotype. CDR3 bases: TGTGCCAGCAGTTCCGGGACAGGGCTCGAAAAACTGTTTTTT. It yields the protein CASSSGTGLEKLFF. The chain is built from TRBV12-3 or TRBV12-4 and TRBJ1-4; 9 bases line up with TRBD1. The CDR3 contains 14 residues. V lost 4 bases, J lost 8 bases, and 5 bases stayed unmatched.

This clonotype was detected only a few times. The chain recombines TRBV10-3 with TRBJ2-4; no clear D gene. With 3 bases removed from V and 2 bases from J, the gap between germline ends came to 8 bases. This CDR3 spans 14 amino acids. From germline, CDR1 is ENHRY and CDR2 SYGVKD. The CDR3 region is CAISEDRPKNIQYF. The DNA of the CDR3 is TGTGCCATCAGTGAAGACCGACCCAAAAACATTCAGTACTTC.

This sequence joins TRBV4-3 and TRBJ2-2; the D gene could be TRBD1 or TRBD2 (5 bases each). The CDR3 length is 13 residues. The germline V and J ends were trimmed by 3 bases and 7 bases, with 9 bases remaining between them. Germline V gene data show CDR1 as LGHNA and CDR2 as YSLEER. In DNA, the CDR3 is TGCGCCAGCAGCCAGGGGGATATCGGGGAGCTGTTTTTT. It codes for CASSQGDIGELFF.

In this sample, this clonotype turned up many times. J is TRBJ2-6 and V is TRBV2, with 7 positions matching TRBD2. V was pared by 5 bases and J by 4 bases, with 14 bases of the junction left unmatched. In germline, CDR1 is SNHLY, CDR2 FYNNEI. This CDR3 is 18 amino acids long. This CDR3 is CASSLRTRGVVGANVLTF. Written as DNA, the CDR3 is TGTGCCAGCAGTCTGAGGACTAGGGGAGTCGTGGGGGCCAACGTCCTGACTTTC.

In its sample, this clonotype was seen many times. The chain recombines TRBV6-5 with TRBJ1-1, with a weak D call TRBD1 (5 bases). The CDR3 has 17 residues. The V gene lost 0 bases and the J gene lost 0 bases, with 14 bases spanning the gap. The germline gives CDR1 MNHEY, CDR2 SVGAGI. The CDR3 coding sequence is TGTGCCAGCAGTTACTCGATAAGTCGACAGATGAACACTGAAGCTTTCTTT. It codes for CASSYSISRQMNTEAFF.

This chain joins TRBV15 and TRBJ1-5; D unresolved. Trimming removed 0 bases from V and 4 bases from J, with 10 bases in between. Germline V gives CDR1 LNHNV, CDR2 YYDKDF (reference sequence). CDR3 size: 15 residues. This CDR3 is CATSRELGVNQPQHF. DNA for the CDR3: TGTGCCACCAGCAGAGAACTGGGAGTTAATCAGCCCCAGCATTTT. Looking up the rest from reference TRBV15 and TRBJ1-5 gives the full variable domain: DAMVIQNPRYQVTQFGKPVTLSCSQTLNHNVMYWYQQKSSQAPKLLFHYYDKDFNNEADTPDNFQSRRPNTSFCFLDIRSPGLGDTAMYLCATSRELGVNQPQHFGDGTRLSIL.